The 10 T cell receptor beta chains below come from one sample, sequenced in a study of human versus mouse CDR3 diversity and MHC coevolution. Repertoires were generated with immunoSEQ multiplex PCR, while TCRdb's copy carries only in-frame clones and drops some. Among about 80,000 clones listed, about 93% were seen once. Sequenced sample: naive CD4+ T cells from blood. Subset denoted: CD45RO-negative CD62L-positive naive CD4 T cells. The source is a person aged 25 to 69 in good health.

The chain joins TRBV4-2 to TRBJ1-5; the D gene is possibly TRBD1 (6 bases). The V end was cut by 0 bases, the J end by 5 bases, with 11 bases between. The CDR3 consists of 15 residues. Per the germline V gene, CDR1 is LGHNA and CDR2 is YNFKEQ. The CDR3 spells CASSQDLAGDQPQHF. The CDR3 DNA reads as TGTGCCAGCAGCCAAGATCTGGCAGGGGATCAGCCCCAGCATTTT.

V gene TRBV7-9 combines with J gene TRBJ2-7; the match to TRBD2 covers 7 bases. CDR1 and CDR2 (germline): SEHNR, FQNEAQ (reference sequence). With 5 bases clipped from V and 2 bases from J, the junction kept 12 bases outside the gene matches. The CDR3 runs to 16 residues. CDR3 bases: TGTGCCAGCAGCGGACGCGGGAGTACCCGCCCCTACGAGCAGTACTTC. Its protein is CASSGRGSTRPYEQYF.

The rearrangement joins TRBV4-3 to TRBJ2-7, with 14 bases matching TRBD2. Germline V gene sequence: CDR1 LGHNA, CDR2 YSLEER. CDR3 length: 19 amino acids. J lost 3 bases, V lost 2 bases, and 12 bases had no gene match. The CDR3 DNA follows: TGCGCCAGCAGCCAACCGGGACTAGCGGGGGAGGGGGACTACTACGAGCAGTACTTC. It encodes CASSQPGLAGEGDYYEQYF.

The genes are TRBV29-1 and TRBJ2-7; 9 bases fit TRBD2. The CDR3 is made up of 12 amino acids. V was pared by 4 bases and J by 4 bases, with 2 bases of the junction left unmatched. Germline CDR1 is SQVTM and CDR2 is ANQGSEA. The CDR3 region has the DNA TGCAGCGTTGTTGCGGGAGGGTACGAGCAGTACTTC. Translated, it gives CSVVAGGYEQYF.

The V gene is TRBV7-7, the J gene TRBJ2-5, with TRBD1 identical over 8 bases. Germline CDR1 reads SSHAT; CDR2 reads FNYEAQ (reference sequence). The V and J ends lost 4 bases and 3 bases, in that order; junction bases with no gene match: 1. CDR3 length: 13 residues. The CDR3 DNA is TGTGCCAGCAGCTCGACAGGGGAAGAGACCCAGTACTTC. Translating gives CASSSTGEETQYF.

The sample holds one count of this clone. The chain has TRBV5-1 and TRBJ1-4, with a weak D call TRBD1 (5 bases). CDR3 length equals 12 residues. V lost 5 bases and J lost 4, with 6 bases in between. Germline V CDR1 and CDR2: SGHRS, YFSETQ. The DNA of the CDR3 is TGCGCCAGCAGGACAGATAATGAAAAACTGTTTTTT. Amino acid sequence: CASRTDNEKLFF. Based on the CDR3 plus reference TRBV5-1 and TRBJ1-4, the full variable domain is KAGVTQTPRYLIKTRGQQVTLSCSPISGHRSVSWYQQTPGQGLQFLFEYFSETQRNKGNFPGRFSGRQFSNSRSEMNVSTLELGDSALYLCASRTDNEKLFFGSGTQLSVL.

The chain couples TRBV4-2 to TRBJ1-1, with 8 positions matching TRBD1. Trimming cost V 1 base and J 4 bases; bases outside gene matches: 5. CDR3 length equals 15 residues. The germline V gene has CDR1 LGHNA and CDR2 YNFKEQ. CDR3 bases: TGTGCCAGCAGCCAAGGTGGACAGGGCAGCACTGAAGCTTTCTTT. Protein: CASSQGGQGSTEAFF.

This clone showed up just once. The gene calls are TRBV29-1 and TRBJ2-1, with 9 bases matching TRBD2. The CDR3 covers 19 residues. The germline CDR1 and CDR2 sequences are SQVTM and ANQGSEA. After removal of 4 bases from V and 1 base from J, the junction contained 17 bases not matched to a gene. CDR3 amino acids: CSVVRPRRAGGLSYNEQFF. In nucleotides, the CDR3 is TGCAGCGTTGTCCGGCCGCGCCGAGCGGGGGGTCTTTCCTACAATGAGCAGTTCTTC.

The V call is TRBV7-8, the J call TRBJ2-5, with TRBD1 matching 7 bases. Germline V gives CDR1 SGHVS, CDR2 FQNEAQ. V gave up 5 bases and J gave up 5 bases; unmatched junction bases: 8. There are 14 residues in the CDR3. In DNA, the CDR3 is TGTGCCAGCAGCAGCCGACAGGGTTCGGAGACCCAGTACTTC. Protein sequence: CASSSRQGSETQYF.

This clone was counted a few times. The chain is built from TRBV10-3 and TRBJ2-7, with TRBD2 identical over 12 bases. The CDR3 is 15 residues long. V lost 9 bases and J lost 4; bases outside the gene matches: 10. CDR1 is ENHRY, CDR2 SYGVKD, per germline. CDR3: CAMGRTSGTLYEQYF. CDR3 sequence (DNA): TGTGCCATGGGAAGGACTAGCGGGACCCTATACGAGCAGTACTTC.